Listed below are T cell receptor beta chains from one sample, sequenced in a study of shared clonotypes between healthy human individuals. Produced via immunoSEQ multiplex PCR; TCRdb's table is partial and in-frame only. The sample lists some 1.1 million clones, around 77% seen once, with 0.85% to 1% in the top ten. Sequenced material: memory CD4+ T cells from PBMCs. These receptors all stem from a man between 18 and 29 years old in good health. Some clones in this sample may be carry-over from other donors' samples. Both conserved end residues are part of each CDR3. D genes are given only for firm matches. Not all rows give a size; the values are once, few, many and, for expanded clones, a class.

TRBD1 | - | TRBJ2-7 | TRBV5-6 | TGTGCCAGCAGCCTGGACAGGTCCCACGAGCAGTACTTC | CASSLDRSHEQYF
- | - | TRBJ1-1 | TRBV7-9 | TGTGCCAGCAGCCCCCTGAGTGGGGGGAACACTGAAGCTTTCTTT | CASSPLSGGNTEAFF
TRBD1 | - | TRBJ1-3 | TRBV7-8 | TGTGCCAGCAGCTTACGAGACAGGGGGCATACGGATGGAAACACCATATATTTT | CASSLRDRGHTDGNTIYF
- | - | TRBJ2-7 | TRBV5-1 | TGCGCCAGCAGCGTTCAGGGCCCCTACGAGCAGTACTTC | CASSVQGPYEQYF
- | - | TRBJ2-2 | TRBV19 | TGTGCCAGTAGTATTCAAGACAGGTACGGGGAGCTGTTTTTT | CASSIQDRYGELFF
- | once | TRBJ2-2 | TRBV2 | TGTGCCAGCAGTGAAAGTCTCCCAACCGGGGAGCTGTTTTTT | CASSESLPTGELFF
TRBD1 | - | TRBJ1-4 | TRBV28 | TGTGCCACCAAGCTCGGGACAGTTACAACTAATGAAAAACTGTTTTTT | CATKLGTVTTNEKLFF
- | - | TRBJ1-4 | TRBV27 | TGTGCCAGCAGTTTTTCTTACAGGGTACCTAATGAAAAACTGTTTTTT | CASSFSYRVPNEKLFF
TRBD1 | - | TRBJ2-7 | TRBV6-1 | TGTGCCAGCAGTGAAGCAGAGGGGGCATCTGGCTACGAGCAGTACTTC | CASSEAEGASGYEQYF
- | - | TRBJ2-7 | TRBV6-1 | TGTGCCAGCAGTGGACAGCTTTCCTACGAGCAGTACTTC | CASSGQLSYEQYF
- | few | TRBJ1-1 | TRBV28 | TGTGCCAGCAGTTTACGGGACAACCTGAACACTGAAGCTTTCTTT | CASSLRDNLNTEAFF
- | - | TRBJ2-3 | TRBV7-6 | TGTGCCAGCAGCTTAGTCAGGGCGAGCACAGATACGCAGTATTTT | CASSLVRASTDTQYF
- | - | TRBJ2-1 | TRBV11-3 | TGTGCCAGCAGCTTAGTCTACAGGGCCGAGCAGTTCTTC | CASSLVYRAEQFF
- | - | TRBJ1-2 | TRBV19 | TGTGCCAGTAGTTTACAGACAGCGCGAGATGGCTACACCTTC | CASSLQTARDGYTF
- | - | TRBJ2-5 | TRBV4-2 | TGTGCCAGCAGCCAAGAGACCAGGTCCCAAGAGACCCAGTACTTC | CASSQETRSQETQYF
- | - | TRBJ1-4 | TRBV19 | TGTGCCAGTAGTATTCTTTTCAAGGAAAAACTGTTTTTT | CASSILFKEKLFF
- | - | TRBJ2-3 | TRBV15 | TGTGCCACCAGCAGTCAGTTGGATACGCAGTATTTT | CATSSQLDTQYF
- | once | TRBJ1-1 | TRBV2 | TGTGCCTCAACCCTCAGGGGCTACGTTTCGAACACTGAAGCTTTCTTT | CASTLRGYVSNTEAFF